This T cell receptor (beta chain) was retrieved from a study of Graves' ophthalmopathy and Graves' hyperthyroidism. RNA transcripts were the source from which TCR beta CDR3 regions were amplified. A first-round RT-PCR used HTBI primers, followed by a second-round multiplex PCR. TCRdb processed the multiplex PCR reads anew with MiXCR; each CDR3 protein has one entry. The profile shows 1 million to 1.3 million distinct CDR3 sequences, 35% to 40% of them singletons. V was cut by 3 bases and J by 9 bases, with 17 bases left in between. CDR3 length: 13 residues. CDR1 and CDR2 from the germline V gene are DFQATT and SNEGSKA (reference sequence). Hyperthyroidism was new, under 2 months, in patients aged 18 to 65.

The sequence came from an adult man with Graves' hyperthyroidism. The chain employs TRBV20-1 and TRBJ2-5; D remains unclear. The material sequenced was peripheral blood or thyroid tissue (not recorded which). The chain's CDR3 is CSASSAAESPQYF. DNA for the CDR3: TGCAGTGCTAGTTCGGCGGCGGAGTCGCCCCAGTACTTC.